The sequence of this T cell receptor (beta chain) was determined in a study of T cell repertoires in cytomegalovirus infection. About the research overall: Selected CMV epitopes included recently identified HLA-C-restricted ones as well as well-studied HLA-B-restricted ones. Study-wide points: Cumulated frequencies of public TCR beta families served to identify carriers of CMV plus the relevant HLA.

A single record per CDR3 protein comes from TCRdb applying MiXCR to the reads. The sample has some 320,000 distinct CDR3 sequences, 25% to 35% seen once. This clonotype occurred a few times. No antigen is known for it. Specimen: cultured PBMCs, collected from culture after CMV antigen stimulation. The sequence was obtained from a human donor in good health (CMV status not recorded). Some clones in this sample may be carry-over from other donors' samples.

CDR3 in amino acids: CASSPRQGQETQYF. CDR3 DNA: TGTGCCAGCAGCCCCAGACAGGGACAAGAGACCCAGTACTTC. The gene calls are TRBV11-3 and TRBJ2-5; 7 positions agree with TRBD1. V lost 5 bases and J lost 2; bases outside the gene matches: 5. There are 14 residues in the CDR3. Germline V CDR1 and CDR2: SGHNT, YENEEA.